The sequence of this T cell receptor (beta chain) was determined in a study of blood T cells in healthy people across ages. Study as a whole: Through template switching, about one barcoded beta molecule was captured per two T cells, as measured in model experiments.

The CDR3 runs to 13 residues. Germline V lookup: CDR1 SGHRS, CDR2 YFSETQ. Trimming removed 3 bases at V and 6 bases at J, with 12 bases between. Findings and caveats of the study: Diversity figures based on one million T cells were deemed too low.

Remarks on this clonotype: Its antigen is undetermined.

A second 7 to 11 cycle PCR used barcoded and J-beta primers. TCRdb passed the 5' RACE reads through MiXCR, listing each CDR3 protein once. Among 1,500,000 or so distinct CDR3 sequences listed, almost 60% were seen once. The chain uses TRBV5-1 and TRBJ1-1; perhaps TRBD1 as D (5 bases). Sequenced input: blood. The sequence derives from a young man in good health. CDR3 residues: CASSSTGVAEAFF. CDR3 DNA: TGCGCCAGCAGCTCAACAGGCGTAGCTGAAGCTTTCTTT.